Reported below is one TCR beta chain. This sample is part of a study of OX40 agonist ivuxolimab in advanced cancers. Repertoires were generated with immunoSEQ multiplex PCR, while TCRdb's copy carries only in-frame clones and drops some. The sample includes around 59,000 clones, roughly nine tenths seen only once; the top ten take approximately 1.1%. Individuals having autoimmune disease history or systemic immunosuppression were not enrolled. On cycle 4 day 1 and cycle 7 day 1, as well as at baseline, blood was sampled. Trimming removed 7 bases at V and 0 bases at J, with 16 bases between. Germline V gene lookup returns CDR1 MNHNS and CDR2 SASEGT. The CDR3 contains 15 residues.

This specimen was CD4+ or CD8+ T cells sorted from blood, taken in a trial of the OX40 agonist ivuxolimab. The sequence came from an adult with an advanced solid tumor such as melanoma, head and neck, liver or kidney cancer. This chain uses TRBV6-1 with TRBJ2-7; D not certain. CDR3 loop: CASTLRAHSSYEQYF. Here the CDR3 DNA reads TGTGCCAGCACCCTTAGGGCCCACAGCTCCTACGAGCAGTACTTC.